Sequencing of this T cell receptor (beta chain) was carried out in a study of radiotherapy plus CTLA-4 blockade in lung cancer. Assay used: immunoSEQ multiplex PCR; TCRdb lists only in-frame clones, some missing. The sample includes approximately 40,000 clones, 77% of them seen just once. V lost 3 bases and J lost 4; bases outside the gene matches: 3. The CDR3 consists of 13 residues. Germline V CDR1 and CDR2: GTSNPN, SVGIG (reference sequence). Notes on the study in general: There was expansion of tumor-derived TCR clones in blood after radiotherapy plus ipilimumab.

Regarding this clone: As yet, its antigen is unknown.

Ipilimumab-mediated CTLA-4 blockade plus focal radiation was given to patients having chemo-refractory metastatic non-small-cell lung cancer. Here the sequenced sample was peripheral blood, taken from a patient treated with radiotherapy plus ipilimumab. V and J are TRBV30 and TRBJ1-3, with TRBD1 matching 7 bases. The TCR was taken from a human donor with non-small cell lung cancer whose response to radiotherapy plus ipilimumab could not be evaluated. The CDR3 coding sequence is TGTGCCTGGAGCGGACAGGTGGGAAACACCATATATTTT. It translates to CAWSGQVGNTIYF.